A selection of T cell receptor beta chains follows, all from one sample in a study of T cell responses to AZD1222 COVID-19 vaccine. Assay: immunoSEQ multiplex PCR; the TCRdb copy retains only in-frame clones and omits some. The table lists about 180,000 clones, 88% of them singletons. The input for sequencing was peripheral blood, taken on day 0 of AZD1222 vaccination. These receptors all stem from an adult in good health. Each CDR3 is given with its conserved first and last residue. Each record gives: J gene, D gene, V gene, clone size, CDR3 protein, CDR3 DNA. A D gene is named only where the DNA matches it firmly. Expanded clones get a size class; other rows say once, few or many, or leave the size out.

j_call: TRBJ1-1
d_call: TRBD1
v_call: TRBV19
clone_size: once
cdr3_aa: CASTSTGIAFF
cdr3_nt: TGTGCCAGCACCTCGACAGGGATAGCTTTCTTT

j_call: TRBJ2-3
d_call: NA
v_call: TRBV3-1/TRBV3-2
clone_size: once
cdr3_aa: CASSPQTPDTQYF
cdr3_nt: TGTGCCAGCAGCCCTCAAACCCCAGATACGCAGTATTTT

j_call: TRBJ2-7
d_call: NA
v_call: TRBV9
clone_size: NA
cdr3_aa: CASSRAALGEQYF
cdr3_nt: TGTGCCAGCAGCCGAGCGGCTTTAGGGGAGCAGTACTTC

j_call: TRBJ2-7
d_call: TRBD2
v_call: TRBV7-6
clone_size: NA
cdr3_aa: CASSLVSAGGTYEQYF
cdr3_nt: TGTGCCAGCAGCTTAGTCTCAGCGGGGGGTACCTACGAGCAGTACTTC

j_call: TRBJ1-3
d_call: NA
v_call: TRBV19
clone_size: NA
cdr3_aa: CASRNGPWDTIYF
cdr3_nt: TGTGCCAGTAGGAACGGGCCCTGGGACACCATATATTTT

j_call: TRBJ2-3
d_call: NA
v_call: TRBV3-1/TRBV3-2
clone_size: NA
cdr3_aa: CASSQQRQGSTDTQYF
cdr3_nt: TGTGCCAGCAGCCAACAGAGGCAGGGGAGCACAGATACGCAGTATTTT

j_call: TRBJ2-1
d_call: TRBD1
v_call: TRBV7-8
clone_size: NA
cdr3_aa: CASSLARWQGAYNEQFF
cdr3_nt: TGTGCCAGCAGCTTAGCGCGTTGGCAGGGGGCCTACAATGAGCAGTTCTTC

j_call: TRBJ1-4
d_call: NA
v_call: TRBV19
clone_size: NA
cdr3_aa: CASSRGTNEKLFF
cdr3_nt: TGTGCCAGTAGCAGGGGAACTAATGAAAAACTGTTTTTT

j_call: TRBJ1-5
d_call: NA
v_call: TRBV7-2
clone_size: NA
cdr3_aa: CASSLVAGWGNQPQHF
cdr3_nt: TGTGCCAGCAGCTTAGTGGCAGGGTGGGGCAATCAGCCCCAGCATTTT

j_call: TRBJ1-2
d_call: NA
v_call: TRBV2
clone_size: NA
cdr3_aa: CASSEGANYGYTF
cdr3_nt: TGTGCCAGCAGTGAGGGGGCCAACTATGGCTACACCTTC

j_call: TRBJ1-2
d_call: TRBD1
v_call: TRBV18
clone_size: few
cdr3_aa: CASSEGQGQYGYTF
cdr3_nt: TGTGCCAGCTCAGAGGGACAGGGGCAGTATGGCTACACCTTC

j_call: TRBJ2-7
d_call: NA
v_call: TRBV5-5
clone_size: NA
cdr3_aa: CASSLGHPDEQYF
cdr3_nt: TGTGCCAGCAGCTTGGGACACCCCGACGAGCAGTACTTC

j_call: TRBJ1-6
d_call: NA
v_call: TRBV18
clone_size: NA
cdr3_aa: CASSPQSDAAYSPLHF
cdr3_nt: TGTGCCAGCTCGCCCCAATCCGACGCGGCTTATTCACCCCTCCACTTT

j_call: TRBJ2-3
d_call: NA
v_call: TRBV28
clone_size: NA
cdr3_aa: CASSNQDGSTDTQYF
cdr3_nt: TGTGCCAGCAGTAACCAGGACGGCAGCACAGATACGCAGTATTTT

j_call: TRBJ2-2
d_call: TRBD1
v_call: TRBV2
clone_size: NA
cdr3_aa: CASSGQTGDTGELFF
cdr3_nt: TGTGCCAGCAGTGGACAGACAGGGGACACCGGGGAGCTGTTTTTT

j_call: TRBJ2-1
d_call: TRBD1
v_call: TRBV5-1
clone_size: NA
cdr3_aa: CASSGSTGGYNEQFF
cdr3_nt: TGCGCCAGCAGCGGAAGTACAGGGGGCTACAATGAGCAGTTCTTC

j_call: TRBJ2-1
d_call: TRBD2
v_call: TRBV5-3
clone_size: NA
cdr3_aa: CARSCGLAGPNEQFF
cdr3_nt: TGTGCCAGAAGCTGTGGACTAGCGGGACCTAATGAGCAGTTCTTC

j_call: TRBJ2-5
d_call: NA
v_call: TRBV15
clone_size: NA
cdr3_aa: CATSRAGAKETQYF
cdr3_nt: TGTGCCACCAGCAGGGCGGGGGCTAAAGAGACCCAGTACTTC

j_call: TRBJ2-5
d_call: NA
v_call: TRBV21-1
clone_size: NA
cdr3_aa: CASSNKRFWYQETQYF
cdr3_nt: TGTGCCAGCAGCAACAAGCGGTTCTGGTACCAAGAGACCCAGTACTTC

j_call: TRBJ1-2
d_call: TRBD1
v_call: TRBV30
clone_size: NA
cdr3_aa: CAWSLTGGGYTF
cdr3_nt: TGTGCCTGGAGCTTAACAGGGGGCGGCTACACCTTC

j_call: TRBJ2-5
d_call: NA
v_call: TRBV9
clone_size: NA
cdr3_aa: CASSVESGAEETQYF
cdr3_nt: TGTGCCAGCAGCGTAGAATCAGGGGCCGAAGAGACCCAGTACTTC

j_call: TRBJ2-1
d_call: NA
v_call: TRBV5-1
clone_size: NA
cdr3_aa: CASSLMYRTALYNEQFF
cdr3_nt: TGCGCCAGCAGCTTGATGTACCGGACTGCCCTTTACAATGAGCAGTTCTTC

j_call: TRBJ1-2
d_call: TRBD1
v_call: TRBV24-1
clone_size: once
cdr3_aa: CATSDPGQDLGYTF
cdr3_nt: TGTGCCACCAGTGACCCGGGACAGGACCTTGGCTACACCTTC

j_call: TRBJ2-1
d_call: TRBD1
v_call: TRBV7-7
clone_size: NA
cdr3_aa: CASSPGTVAYNEQFF
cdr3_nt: TGTGCTAGCAGCCCGGGGACAGTGGCCTACAATGAGCAGTTCTTC

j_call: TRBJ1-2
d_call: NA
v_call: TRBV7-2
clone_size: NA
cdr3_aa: CASSSGGFDGYTF
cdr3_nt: TGTGCCAGCAGCTCGGGTGGGTTTGATGGCTACACCTTC

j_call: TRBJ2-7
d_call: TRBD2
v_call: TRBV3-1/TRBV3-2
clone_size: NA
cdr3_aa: CASSREVAGAYEQYF
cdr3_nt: TGTGCCAGCAGCCGGGAGGTAGCGGGGGCCTACGAGCAGTACTTC

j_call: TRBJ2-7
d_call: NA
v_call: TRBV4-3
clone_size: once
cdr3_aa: CASSQGPGYEQYF
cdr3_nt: TGCGCCAGCAGTCAAGGGCCAGGCTACGAGCAGTACTTC

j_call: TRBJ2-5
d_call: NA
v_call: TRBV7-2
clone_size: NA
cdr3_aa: CASTPLRGGETQYF
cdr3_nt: TGTGCCAGCACCCCCCTAAGGGGTGGGGAGACCCAGTACTTC

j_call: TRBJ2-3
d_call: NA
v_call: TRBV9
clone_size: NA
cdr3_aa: CASSDYRVGADTQYF
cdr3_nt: TGTGCCAGCAGCGATTACAGGGTTGGCGCAGATACGCAGTATTTT

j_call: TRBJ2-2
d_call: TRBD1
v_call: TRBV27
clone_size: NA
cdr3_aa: CASRRDRGAGELFF
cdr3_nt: TGTGCCAGTAGAAGGGACAGGGGGGCCGGGGAGCTGTTTTTT

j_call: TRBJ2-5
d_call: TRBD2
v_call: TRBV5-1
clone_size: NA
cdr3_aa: CASSFGTSGGETQYF
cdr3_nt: TGCGCCAGCAGCTTCGGGACTAGCGGTGGGGAGACCCAGTACTTC

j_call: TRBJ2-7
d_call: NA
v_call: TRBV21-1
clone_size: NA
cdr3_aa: CASSKSSRCRDYEQYF
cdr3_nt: TGTGCCAGCAGCAAATCAAGCCGGTGCCGAGACTACGAGCAGTACTTC

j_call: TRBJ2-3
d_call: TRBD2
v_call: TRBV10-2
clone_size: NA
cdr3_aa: CASRLAGADTQYF
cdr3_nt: TGCGCCAGCAGACTAGCGGGGGCAGATACGCAGTATTTT

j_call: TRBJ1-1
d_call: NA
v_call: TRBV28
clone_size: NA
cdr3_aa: CASRPEGRSEAFF
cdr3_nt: TGTGCCAGCAGGCCCGAGGGACGATCTGAAGCTTTCTTT

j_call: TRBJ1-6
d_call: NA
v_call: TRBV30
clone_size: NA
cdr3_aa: CAWSTRRQASPLHF
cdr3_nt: TGTGCCTGGAGTACCCGAAGACAAGCCTCACCCCTCCACTTT

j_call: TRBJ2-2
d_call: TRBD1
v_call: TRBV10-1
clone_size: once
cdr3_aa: CASRETGPGELFF
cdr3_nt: TGCGCCAGCAGGGAGACAGGGCCCGGGGAGCTGTTTTTT

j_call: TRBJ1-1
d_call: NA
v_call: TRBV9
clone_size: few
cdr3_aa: CASSLGGVTEAFF
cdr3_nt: TGTGCCAGCAGCCTCGGGGGGGTAACTGAAGCTTTCTTT

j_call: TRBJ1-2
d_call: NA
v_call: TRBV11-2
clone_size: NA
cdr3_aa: CASSLGGYGYTF
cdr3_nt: TGTGCCAGCAGCTTGGGGGGCTATGGCTACACCTTC

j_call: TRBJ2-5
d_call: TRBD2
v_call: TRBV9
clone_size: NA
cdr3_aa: CASSPSFTSGETQYF
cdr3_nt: TGTGCCAGCAGCCCCTCCTTTACTAGCGGCGAGACCCAGTACTTC

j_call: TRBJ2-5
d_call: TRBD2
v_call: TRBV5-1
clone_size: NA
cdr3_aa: CASSLGGLAGGRIETQYF
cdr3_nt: TGCGCCAGCAGCTTGGGAGGACTAGCGGGGGGCCGGATAGAGACCCAGTACTTC

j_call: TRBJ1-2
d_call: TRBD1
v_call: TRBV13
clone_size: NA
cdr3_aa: CASSRGQKANYGYTF
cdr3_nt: TGTGCCAGCAGCCGGGGACAGAAGGCTAACTATGGCTACACCTTC

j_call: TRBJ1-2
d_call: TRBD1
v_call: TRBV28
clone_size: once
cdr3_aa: CASSLKTGGLYGYTF
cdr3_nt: TGTGCCAGCAGTCTAAAGACAGGGGGCCTCTATGGCTACACCTTC

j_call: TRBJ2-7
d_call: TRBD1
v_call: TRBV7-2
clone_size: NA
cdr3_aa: CASSFTGALYEQYF
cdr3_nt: TGTGCCAGCAGCTTTACAGGGGCCCTCTACGAGCAGTACTTC

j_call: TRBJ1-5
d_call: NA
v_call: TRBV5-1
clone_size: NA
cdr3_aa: CASSPGRENQPQHF
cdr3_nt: TGCGCCAGCAGCCCGGGGAGGGAGAATCAGCCCCAGCATTTT

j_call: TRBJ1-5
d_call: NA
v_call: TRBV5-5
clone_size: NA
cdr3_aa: CASTGGDSNQPQHF
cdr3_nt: TGTGCCAGCACTGGGGGGGATAGCAATCAGCCCCAGCATTTT

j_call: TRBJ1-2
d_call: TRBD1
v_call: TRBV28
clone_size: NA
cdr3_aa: CASRTGEFYGYTF
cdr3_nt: TGTGCCAGCAGGACAGGGGAGTTCTATGGCTACACCTTC

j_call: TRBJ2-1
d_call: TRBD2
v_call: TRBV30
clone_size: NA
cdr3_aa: CAYGTSGYNEQFF
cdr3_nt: TGTGCCTATGGGACTAGCGGGTACAATGAGCAGTTCTTC

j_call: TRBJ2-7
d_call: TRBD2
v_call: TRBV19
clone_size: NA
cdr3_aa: CASSIIIASGGYEQYF
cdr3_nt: TGTGCCAGTAGTATAATTATCGCTAGCGGGGGATACGAGCAGTACTTC

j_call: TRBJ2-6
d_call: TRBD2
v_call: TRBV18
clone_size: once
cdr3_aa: CASSPILAAHSGANVLTF
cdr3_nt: TGTGCCAGCTCACCGATACTAGCGGCCCACTCTGGGGCCAACGTCCTGACTTTC